Listed below are T cell receptor beta chains from one sample, sequenced in a study of Tregs in tolerant kidney transplant recipients. Measured with immunoSEQ multiplex PCR; TCRdb has only the in-frame clones, and not every one. The sample includes some 240,000 clones, 65% to 85% of them seen just once. The sample consisted of CD4+ T cells from blood. The receptors shown here come from a human donor in good health. The CDR3 runs from the conserved cysteine through the conserved F or W. Fields, in order: clone size, V gene, J gene, D gene, CDR3 length, CDR3 DNA, CDR3 protein. D genes are given only for firm matches. Where a row states a size, it is once, few, many or the class of an expanded clone; other rows omit it.

clone_size: .; v_call: TRBV6-1; j_call: TRBJ2-3; d_call: .; cdr3_length: 14; cdr3_nt: TGTGCCAGCACTGTGACTCAGATCACAGATACGCAGTATTTT; cdr3_aa: CASTVTQITDTQYF
clone_size: .; v_call: TRBV10-2; j_call: TRBJ2-5; d_call: TRBD2; cdr3_length: 17; cdr3_nt: TGCGCCAGCAGGGACCCCGGGACTAGCGGGGTACAAGAGACCCAGTACTTC; cdr3_aa: CASRDPGTSGVQETQYF
clone_size: once; v_call: TRBV2; j_call: TRBJ1-1; d_call: .; cdr3_length: 16; cdr3_nt: TGTGCCAGCAGTGAAGCCAGGGTCGGAACTGACACTGAAGCTTTCTTT; cdr3_aa: CASSEARVGTDTEAFF
clone_size: .; v_call: TRBV18; j_call: TRBJ2-1; d_call: .; cdr3_length: 16; cdr3_nt: TGTGCCAGCTCACCACAAGCTATACTCCCTAGGGATGAGCAGTTCTTC; cdr3_aa: CASSPQAILPRDEQFF
clone_size: .; v_call: TRBV2; j_call: TRBJ2-2; d_call: TRBD2; cdr3_length: 22; cdr3_nt: TGTGCCAGCACCCCGGGAGTAGGGAGACTAGCGGGTAGAAGGGCTACCACCGGGGAGCTGTTTTTT; cdr3_aa: CASTPGVGRLAGRRATTGELFF
clone_size: .; v_call: TRBV5-1; j_call: TRBJ1-2; d_call: TRBD1; cdr3_length: 16; cdr3_nt: TGCGCCAGCAGCTTGGGACAGGGGGCTGAAGTCTATGGCTACACCTTC; cdr3_aa: CASSLGQGAEVYGYTF
clone_size: once; v_call: TRBV7-9; j_call: TRBJ2-3; d_call: TRBD2; cdr3_length: 16; cdr3_nt: TGTGCCAGCAGCTGGGGACTAGCGGGGGCTGGAGATACGCAGTATTTT; cdr3_aa: CASSWGLAGAGDTQYF
clone_size: .; v_call: TRBV30; j_call: TRBJ2-4; d_call: .; cdr3_length: 11; cdr3_nt: TGTGCCTGGGCTTCCGGGAACATTCAGTACTTC; cdr3_aa: CAWASGNIQYF
clone_size: .; v_call: TRBV11-3; j_call: TRBJ2-1; d_call: TRBD2; cdr3_length: 15; cdr3_nt: TGTGCCAGCAGCGGAAGATCGGGAGGGATAAATGAGCAGTTCTTC; cdr3_aa: CASSGRSGGINEQFF
clone_size: .; v_call: TRBV15; j_call: TRBJ1-2; d_call: TRBD1; cdr3_length: 15; cdr3_nt: TGTGCCACCAGCAGAAACAGGGACAGGGGATATGGCTACACCTTC; cdr3_aa: CATSRNRDRGYGYTF
clone_size: few; v_call: TRBV19; j_call: TRBJ1-1; d_call: .; cdr3_length: 15; cdr3_nt: TGTGCCAGTAGAACACCAGCATGGAGGAACACTGAAGCTTTCTTT; cdr3_aa: CASRTPAWRNTEAFF
clone_size: .; v_call: TRBV19; j_call: TRBJ1-2; d_call: TRBD1; cdr3_length: 13; cdr3_nt: TGTGCCAGTAGTCTCCAGGGGGGATATGGCTACACCTTC; cdr3_aa: CASSLQGGYGYTF
clone_size: once; v_call: TRBV6-5; j_call: TRBJ2-7; d_call: TRBD2; cdr3_length: 13; cdr3_nt: TGTGCCAGCAGGGCCCTACCAGAGGCTAGCGGCAACTTC; cdr3_aa: CASRALPEASGNF
clone_size: .; v_call: TRBV18; j_call: TRBJ1-6; d_call: .; cdr3_length: 16; cdr3_nt: TGTGCCAGCTCACCACAGGAGGCCAGGAGTAATTCACCCCTCCACTTT; cdr3_aa: CASSPQEARSNSPLHF
clone_size: .; v_call: TRBV6-6; j_call: TRBJ1-4; d_call: TRBD1; cdr3_length: 13; cdr3_nt: TGTGCCAGCGGCTTGACAGGGTTGGAAAAACTGTTTTTT; cdr3_aa: CASGLTGLEKLFF
clone_size: once; v_call: TRBV18; j_call: TRBJ1-1; d_call: .; cdr3_length: 17; cdr3_nt: TGTGCCAGCTCACCACAACTTCAACAGGGAAAGAACACTGAAGCTTTCTTT; cdr3_aa: CASSPQLQQGKNTEAFF
clone_size: .; v_call: TRBV6-6; j_call: TRBJ2-7; d_call: TRBD1; cdr3_length: 15; cdr3_nt: TGTGCCAGCAGTTACGGACAGGGTCCCTCCTACGAGCAGTACTTC; cdr3_aa: CASSYGQGPSYEQYF
clone_size: few; v_call: TRBV7-9; j_call: TRBJ1-1; d_call: .; cdr3_length: 13; cdr3_nt: TGTGCCAGCACCCGGGGAGGGAGCACTGAAGCTTTCTTT; cdr3_aa: CASTRGGSTEAFF
clone_size: once; v_call: TRBV5-1; j_call: TRBJ2-7; d_call: TRBD1; cdr3_length: 15; cdr3_nt: TGCGCCAGCGCTGAGAGGGGGCCCCCCGCCCACGAGCAGTACTTC; cdr3_aa: CASAERGPPAHEQYF
clone_size: .; v_call: TRBV21-1; j_call: TRBJ2-6; d_call: .; cdr3_length: 15; cdr3_nt: TGTGCCAGCAGCAAAGAGGAGTCTGGGGCCAACGTCCTGACTTTC; cdr3_aa: CASSKEESGANVLTF
clone_size: .; v_call: TRBV23-1; j_call: TRBJ2-7; d_call: .; cdr3_length: 16; cdr3_nt: TGCGCCAGCAGTCATTCTACACCGTGTAATATCTACGAGCAGTACTTC; cdr3_aa: CASSHSTPCNIYEQYF
clone_size: .; v_call: TRBV6-5; j_call: TRBJ2-7; d_call: TRBD2; cdr3_length: 14; cdr3_nt: TGTGCCAGCAGGGAAATAGCGGGGTCCTACGAGCAGTACTTC; cdr3_aa: CASREIAGSYEQYF